Listed here are 3 T cell receptor beta chains from one sample, sequenced in a study of Graves' ophthalmopathy and Graves' hyperthyroidism. Beta-chain TCR CDR3 regions were amplified from RNA transcripts. The workflow started with a first-round RT-PCR run with HTBI primers and then moved on to a second-round multiplex PCR. TCRdb independently ran MiXCR on the multiplex PCR reads; one entry per CDR3 protein. The table has just over 600,000 distinct CDR3 sequences, 20% to 25% seen once. Material for sequencing was peripheral blood. The receptor source for this set is a woman under 30 with stable Graves' hyperthyroidism. Some clones in this sample may be carry-over from other donors' samples.

A word on this clonotype: No conserved phenylalanine or tryptophan is present at the end of the CDR3, so a read error is the likely explanation. V gene TRBV6-1 combines with J gene TRBJ1-2; no definite D call. The CDR3 has 12 amino acids. Trimming left V 3 bases short and J 0 bases short, with 2 bases between. Germline-derived CDR1 and CDR2 are MNHNS and SASEGT. The CDR3 is CASSDTNYGYTY. As DNA, the CDR3 is TGTGCCAGCAGTGACACTAACTATGGCTACACCTAC.

This clonotype occurred many times. The gene calls are TRBV6-1 and TRBJ1-5, with a possible D match to TRBD1 (6 bases). The germline gives CDR1 MNHNS, CDR2 SASEGT. Trimming shortened V by 8 bases and J by 7 bases, and 18 bases separated the two germline ends. The CDR3 length is 14 residues. DNA of the CDR3: TGTGCCAGCCGCCTGAATAGGGGGGGCCAGCCCCAGCATTTT. Residues: CASRLNRGGQPQHF.

This clonotype was counted only a few times. A much larger clone lies a single base off, so this may be a read error. The genes are TRBV12-3 or TRBV12-4 and TRBJ2-5; weak D call: TRBD2 (8 bases). The length of the CDR3 is 14 residues. The CDR3 sequence: CASGPIAGTETKYF. The CDR3 nucleotides read TGTGCCAGCGGGCCGATAGCGGGGACAGAGACCAAGTACTTC.